This T cell receptor beta chain was observed in a study of T-cell reconstitution after alpha-beta-depleted transplantation in children. Trimming took 0 bases from V and 4 from J, leaving 13 bases between them. The CDR3 totals 15 residues. Germline V gene data show CDR1 as SGHRS and CDR2 as YFSETQ. Construction of the TCRbeta library involved unique molecular identifiers. From the PCR reads, TCRdb called clonotypes with MiXCR, one entry per CDR3 protein. The data contain about 980,000 distinct CDR3 sequences, roughly 29% of them singletons. As regards this clonotype: What it binds is not known.

Study-level points and caveats: Diversity and T-cell counts at one year after transplant derived mostly from new T cells. Day-60 TCRbeta diversity that was high in some patients was derived from surviving recipient T cells and thymic progenitors. Approximately two months post-transplant, alpha-beta T cells reportedly originated from several hundred expanded graft clones.

This material consisted of PBMCs, mostly from graft donor cells, taken 360 days after TCRalphabeta/CD19-depleted stem cell transplant. The source of this sequence is a boy less than two years old who had a stem cell transplant for SCID, so the T cells may come from the graft donor. V and J are TRBV5-1 and TRBJ1-2, with D unclear. The DNA of the CDR3 is TGCGCCAGCAGCTTGGAACTCTACGGCATCTATGGCTACACCTTC. Protein: CASSLELYGIYGYTF.